This T cell receptor beta chain is drawn from a study of blood T cell repertoires in COVID-19. TCRdb's table, derived via immunoSEQ multiplex PCR, lists solely in-frame clones and lacks some. The table has fewer than 250,000 clones, approximately 88% seen once. This receptor was identified in a man aged 55-75 years who had recovered from COVID-19. Material for sequencing was peripheral blood.

CDR3 nucleotide sequence: TGTGCCAGCAGCCGGACAGGGACCCCTGAAGCTTTCTTT. Translation: CASSRTGTPEAFF. V is TRBV12-3 or TRBV12-4 and J is TRBJ1-1; TRBD1 matches at 8 bases. V lost 6 bases to trimming and J lost 6 bases; unmatched junction nucleotides: 6. There are 13 residues in the CDR3.